The 28 T cell receptor gamma chains below come from one sample, sequenced in a study of gamma delta lymphoproliferative disorders and STAT genes. TCRdb re-called the multiplex PCR reads through CATT. This sample has more than 900 gamma-chain clones; about a fifth occur once, and the top ten carry 30% to 45%. The receptor sequences were amplified from genomic DNA of peripheral blood mononuclear cells. Material for sequencing was blood. These receptor sequences come from a human donor in good health.

The rearrangement links TRGV2 to TRGJ1 or TRGJ2. TCRdb lists no J gene, so it was determined here by aligning the DNA to germline. Germline assignment: CDR1 EGSNGY and CDR2 YDSYNSKV. This CDR3 has 15 residues. With 1 base clipped from V and 2 bases from J, the junction kept 8 bases outside the gene matches. This chain's CDR3 is CATWDGPWDYYKKLF. CDR3 bases: TGTGCCACCTGGGACGGTCCCTGGGATTATTATAAGAAACTCTTT.

The V gene is TRGV3, the J gene TRGJ1 or TRGJ2. In the absence of a J gene in TCRdb, the DNA was matched to germline to assign it here. The length of the CDR3 is 14 residues. Trimming cost V 1 base and J 9 bases; bases outside gene matches: 12. Germline CDR1 VTNTFY, CDR2 YDVSTARD (reference sequence). The DNA for the CDR3 is TGTGCCACCTGGGACAGTCACCCCGTGGGTAAGAAACTCTTT. This encodes CATWDSHPVGKKLF.

The chain employs TRGV10 and TRGJP1. The J gene is absent in TCRdb and was assigned here via DNA matching to germline. Being an ORF, TRGV10 has a function that is uncertain. The CDR3 covers 12 residues. V lost 8 bases, J lost 6 bases, and 4 bases stayed unmatched. CDR3 loop: CAAWEPGWFKIF. CDR3 nucleotides: TGTGCTGCGTGGGAGCCTGGTTGGTTCAAGATATTT.

Within the sample, this clone is large. The same CDR3 arises from other DNA sequences in this sample as well. The CDR3 here is CATWDGRDEKLF. CDR3 sequence (DNA): TGTGCCACCTGGGACGGGCGTGATGAGAAACTCTTT. The chain joins TRGV2 to TRGJ1 or TRGJ2. The J gene was missing in TCRdb and was found by matching the end of the DNA to germline. Germline loops: CDR1 EGSNGY, CDR2 YDSYNSKV. J gave up 11 bases and V 0 bases, and 7 bases lay outside the gene matches. The CDR3 spans 12 residues.

This clone is classed as medium-sized. The protein that TCRdb holds for this DNA derives from a much larger clone and differs from the translated DNA at residue 4, which likely indicates a read error; the protein shown here is translated from the DNA. The chain couples TRGV3 to TRGJP2. TCRdb offers no J gene call, so here the DNA was matched to germline to obtain one. This CDR3 is built from 16 residues. The germline CDR1 and CDR2 sequences are VTNTFY and YDVSTARD (reference sequence). CDR3 DNA sequence: TGTGCCACCCGGGACTCTCAATATAGTAGTGATTGGATCAAGACGTTT. Its translation: CATRDSQYSSDWIKTF.

In its sample, this clone ranks as medium-sized. The rearrangement joins TRGV9 to TRGJP. No J gene was available from TCRdb, and it was assigned here by a germline match of the DNA. Germline values: CDR1 GITISATS, CDR2 ISYDGTV (reference sequence). This CDR3 has 14 amino acids. V dropped 11 bases and J dropped 7; count of bases not matched to a gene: 8. The CDR3 sequence is CASEGELGKKIKVF. For the CDR3, the DNA is TGTGCCTCCGAAGGGGAGTTGGGCAAAAAAATCAAGGTATTT.

By sample share, this clone is medium-sized. The chain is built from TRGV3 and TRGJ1 or TRGJ2. The J gene, absent from TCRdb, was called here by matching the DNA to germline. The CDR3 runs 11 residues. J gave up 6 bases and V 3 bases, and 2 bases lay outside the gene matches. Germline V gene lookup returns CDR1 VTNTFY and CDR2 YDVSTARD (reference sequence). The CDR3 bases are TGTGCCACCTGGGACCGTTATAAGAAACTCTTT. Translating it yields CATWDRYKKLF.

As for this clone: The likely explanation is a read error, given a far larger clone one base away. Other DNA sequences within the sample encode an identical CDR3. The V call is TRGV2, the J call TRGJP1. The J gene, not given by TCRdb, was assigned here from a germline match of the nucleotide sequence. The CDR3 consists of 13 residues. Trimming at V came to 2 bases and at J to 14 bases, leaving 11 bases not matched to a gene. The germline V gene has CDR1 EGSNGY and CDR2 YDSYNSKV. CDR3: CATWDVPGGFKIF. CDR3 sequence (DNA): TGTGCCACCTGGGACGTGCCTGGGGGATTCAAGATATTT.

Relative to its sample, this clone is medium-sized. The chain couples TRGV2 to TRGJ1 or TRGJ2. TCRdb offers no J gene call, so here the DNA was matched to germline to obtain one. CDR3 length: 13 amino acids. J was trimmed by 6 bases and V by 0 bases; bases with no gene match: 5. The germline V gene has CDR1 EGSNGY and CDR2 YDSYNSKV. In DNA, the CDR3 is TGTGCCACCTGGGACGGGCAGTTTTATAAGAAACTCTTT. It encodes CATWDGQFYKKLF.

This clone was picked up a small number of times. This likely reflects a read error, since a far larger clone is one base away. The identical CDR3 is also encoded by other nucleotide sequences in the sample. This chain uses TRGV5 with TRGJ1 or TRGJ2. Here the J gene came from matching the DNA to germline, since TCRdb omits it. This CDR3 has 11 amino acids. Germline CDR1 VINAFY, CDR2 YDVSNSKD. V trimming: 9 bases; J trimming: 7 bases; junction bases outside the gene matches: 9. In nucleotides, the CDR3 is TGTGCCACCGGTCGATCGTATAAGAAACTCTTT. It specifies CATGRSYKKLF.

This clone was detected a few times. The protein recorded in TCRdb does not match the translated DNA at residue 5; the protein presented here comes from translating the DNA. V is TRGV8 and J is TRGJ1 or TRGJ2. The J gene, absent from TCRdb, was called here by matching the DNA to germline. CDR1 and CDR2 from the germline V gene are VENAVY and YDSYNSRV. The CDR3 is 10 amino acids. V shed 6 bases and J 5 bases; nucleotides not matched to a gene: 1. Here the CDR3 DNA reads TGTGCCACCTGGAATTATAAGAAACTCTTT. Encoded protein: CATWNYKKLF.

This clone came up a few times. TCRdb pairs this DNA with a much larger clone's protein that differs at residue 3, likely a read error; the protein shown was translated from the DNA. This sequence joins TRGV4 and TRGJP. The J gene, missing from TCRdb, was assigned here through DNA to germline matching. This CDR3 region has 21 residues. Germline V gene data show CDR1 as EGSTGY and CDR2 as YDSYTSSV. CDR3 residues: CASWDGHTNRVEELGKKIKVF. The CDR3 DNA follows: TGTGCCTCCTGGGATGGGCACACGAACCGAGTTGAAGAGTTGGGCAAAAAAATCAAGGTATTT.

With regard to this clone: An end of the junction differs from the germline gene, which may be a read error. The chain couples TRGV10 to TRGJ1 or TRGJ2. In the absence of a J gene in TCRdb, the DNA was matched to germline to assign it here. TRGV10 is an ORF, and what it does is uncertain. This CDR3 is 11 amino acids long. CDR3: CAGAIYYKKLF. Here the CDR3 DNA reads TGCGCGGGAGCCATTTATTATAAGAAACTCTTT.

This clone is medium-sized (0.01 to 0.1%) in the sample. The rearrangement links TRGV4 to TRGJ1 or TRGJ2. The J gene comes from matching the DNA to germline here; TCRdb lacks it. Losses at the gene ends were 4 bases for V and 6 bases for J; bases not matched to a gene: 3. This CDR3 contains 11 residues. Germline CDR1 EGSTGY, CDR2 YDSYTSSV. The CDR3 bases are TGTGCCACCTGGGAAAGTTATAAGAAACTCTTT. It specifies CATWESYKKLF.

This clone has only a few counts. The chain couples TRGV4 to TRGJ1 or TRGJ2. No J segment appears in TCRdb, so it was assigned here by matching the sequence to germline. This CDR3 region has 21 residues. With V trimmed by 0 bases and J by 0 bases, 23 bases remained unmatched. Germline V CDR1 and CDR2: EGSTGY, YDSYTSSV. The CDR3 DNA is TGTGCCACCTGGGATGGGCCGGGCCGCTCGGCCCCCGTATCGAATTATTATAAGAAACTCTTT. Its translation is CATWDGPGRSAPVSNYYKKLF.

By share of the sample, this clone is medium-sized. This chain links TRGV2 with TRGJP1. The J gene is not listed in TCRdb, so it was assigned here from a DNA match to germline. Germline CDR1 reads EGSNGY; CDR2 reads YDSYNSKV. The V gene end was trimmed by 0 bases and the J gene end by 12 bases; junction bases not matched to a gene: 4. CDR3 length: 12 residues. In DNA form, the CDR3 reads TGTGCCACCTGGGACGGGCTACGGTTCAAGATATTT. Translation: CATWDGLRFKIF.

By sample share, this clone is large. The chain combines TRGV4 with TRGJ1 or TRGJ2. TCRdb does not report a J gene; here it was assigned by matching the DNA to germline references. Trimming took 0 bases from V and 8 from J; bases not matched to a gene: 4. CDR3 length equals 12 residues. Germline CDR1 EGSTGY, CDR2 YDSYTSSV. The CDR3 region is CATWDGLNKKLF. The CDR3 bases are TGTGCCACCTGGGATGGGCTAAATAAGAAACTCTTT.

By share of the sample, this clone is large. The V gene is TRGV3, the J gene TRGJ1 or TRGJ2. Assignment of the J gene here rests on matching the DNA to germline, because TCRdb gives none. The trim removed 6 bases at V and 11 bases at J, leaving 16 bases unmatched. This CDR3 region has 13 residues. Germline V gene lookup returns CDR1 VTNTFY and CDR2 YDVSTARD (reference sequence). The CDR3 sequence: CATWTLTRPEKLF. CDR3 DNA sequence: TGTGCCACCTGGACCCTCACCCGCCCGGAGAAACTCTTT.

By frequency in the sample, this clone is medium-sized. This rearrangement joins TRGV8 to TRGJ1 or TRGJ2. Assignment of the J gene here rests on matching the DNA to germline, because TCRdb gives none. V shed 5 bases, J shed 3 bases, and the junction held 4 bases outside the gene matches. Germline CDR1 is VENAVY and CDR2 is YDSYNSRV. The CDR3 totals 12 residues. The CDR3 DNA is TGTGCCACCTGGGCCTCTTATTATAAGAAACTCTTT. Its protein product is CATWASYYKKLF.

This clone is termed medium-sized. The chain has TRGV11 and TRGJ1 or TRGJ2. TCRdb is silent on the J gene; assignment here came from matching the DNA to germline. TRGV11 carries the ORF label, with uncertain function. The CDR3 has 15 amino acids. V shed 1 base, J shed 1 base, and the junction held 4 bases outside the gene matches. The CDR3, as DNA: TGTGCCTGCTGGATTAGGCAGGATAATTATTATAAGAAACTCTTT. Protein sequence: CACWIRQDNYYKKLF.

In the case of this clone: TCRdb attributes to this sequence the protein of a much larger clone, which differs from the DNA translation at residue 3; a read error is likely, and the protein displayed is translated from the DNA. The rearrangement joins TRGV5 to TRGJ1 or TRGJ2. No J gene is reported in TCRdb; it was inferred here by comparing the DNA with germline. The germline CDR1 and CDR2 sequences are VINAFY and YDVSNSKD. This CDR3 has 13 residues. The CDR3 is CAPWDRPAYKKLF. DNA for the CDR3: TGTGCCCCCTGGGACAGGCCGGCCTATAAGAAACTCTTT.

This clone is large by share. This rearrangement joins TRGV2 to TRGJ1 or TRGJ2. The J gene, absent from TCRdb, was called here by matching the DNA to germline. This CDR3 region has 13 residues. V dropped 5 bases and J dropped 0; count of bases not matched to a gene: 4. The germline V gene encodes CDR1 EGSNGY and CDR2 YDSYNSKV. Here the CDR3 DNA reads TGTGCCACCTGGGCCTTGAATTATTATAAGAAACTCTTT. It specifies CATWALNYYKKLF.

Within the sample, this clone is large (0.1 to 1%). J is TRGJ1 or TRGJ2 and V is TRGV2. TCRdb supplies no J gene; here it was assigned by aligning the nucleotide sequence to germline. The CDR3 runs 13 residues. The V gene's germline CDR1 is EGSNGY and CDR2 YDSYNSKV. V was clipped by 6 bases and J by 4 bases; unmatched bases: 9. CDR3 bases: TGTGCCACCTGGCCACGTATCTATTATAAGAAACTCTTT. Its translation is CATWPRIYYKKLF.

J is TRGJ1 or TRGJ2 and V is TRGV4. TCRdb leaves out the J gene; it was filled in here by matching the DNA to germline. CDR3 length: 11 amino acids. The V and J ends lost 6 bases and 12 bases, in that order; junction bases with no gene match: 11. The V gene's germline CDR1 is EGSTGY and CDR2 YDSYTSSV. CDR3: CATWMARVKLF. The CDR3 coding sequence is TGTGCCACCTGGATGGCCCGGGTGAAACTCTTT.

V is TRGV11 and J is TRGJP1. No J gene is reported in TCRdb; it was inferred here by comparing the DNA with germline. TRGV11 is noted as an ORF with a role that remains uncertain. Losses at the gene ends were 0 bases for V and 8 bases for J; bases not matched to a gene: 9. This CDR3 region has 16 residues. The DNA of the CDR3 is TGTGCCTGCTGGATTAGGCACGTAATAGGAGGTTGGTTCAAGATATTT. Translating gives CACWIRHVIGGWFKIF.

For this clone: This DNA's translation differs at residue 5 from TCRdb's protein, which comes from a much larger clone; a read error is likely, and the protein shown is translated from the DNA. V usage is TRGV3 and J usage is TRGJP2. The J gene was missing in TCRdb and was found by matching the end of the DNA to germline. V gave up 5 bases and J gave up 0 bases; unmatched junction bases: 9. This CDR3 spans 16 amino acids. Germline V gene data show CDR1 as VTNTFY and CDR2 as YDVSTARD (reference sequence). The CDR3 DNA follows: TGTGCCACCTGGGTCTCTCAATATAGTAGTGATTGGATCAAGACGTTT. Amino acids: CATWVSQYSSDWIKTF.

This clone is termed large. This rearrangement joins TRGV2 to TRGJ1 or TRGJ2. No J gene is reported in TCRdb; it was inferred here by comparing the DNA with germline. This CDR3 comprises 10 residues. The J segment lost 11 bases and the V segment lost 3 bases, leaving 4 bases of the junction unmatched. Germline CDR1 and CDR2: EGSNGY and YDSYNSKV. The CDR3 loop is CATWDPQKLF. In nucleotides, the CDR3 is TGTGCCACCTGGGACCCCCAGAAACTCTTT.

The V gene call reads TRGV4; no J gene was called. This CDR3 comprises 11 residues. Germline lookup yields CDR1 EGSTGY and CDR2 YDSYTSSV. The CDR3 nucleotides read TGTGCCACCTGGGATGGCTGGAAACTATTTTTT. Translation: CATWDGWKLFF.